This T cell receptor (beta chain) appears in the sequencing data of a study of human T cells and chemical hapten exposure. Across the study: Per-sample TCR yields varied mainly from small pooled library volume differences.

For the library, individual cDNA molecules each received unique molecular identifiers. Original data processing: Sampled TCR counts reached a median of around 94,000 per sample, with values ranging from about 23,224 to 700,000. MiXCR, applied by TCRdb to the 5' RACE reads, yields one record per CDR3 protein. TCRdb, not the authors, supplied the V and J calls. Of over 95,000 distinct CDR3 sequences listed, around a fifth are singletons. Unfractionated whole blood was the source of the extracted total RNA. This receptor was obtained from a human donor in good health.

The CDR3 reads CSARGGGPGELFF. CDR3 sequence (DNA): TGCAGTGCTAGAGGTGGGGGACCCGGGGAGCTGTTTTTT. The V gene is TRBV20-1, the J gene TRBJ2-2, with D tentatively TRBD1 or TRBD2 (5 bases each). This CDR3 spans 13 amino acids. Trimming pared 1 base from V and 6 bases from J, leaving 9 bases between. In germline, CDR1 is DFQATT, CDR2 SNEGSKA (reference sequence).